Below, 8 T cell receptor beta chains from the same sample are listed, as sequenced in a study of untreated major depressive disorder. Libraries were prepared by immunoSEQ multiplex PCR; TCRdb keeps only in-frame clonotypes and omits some of them. The sample lists some 21,000 clones; around nine tenths were seen once. Sequencing input: CD4+ T cells from PBMCs. The source is a woman between 40 and 50 years old in good health.

In nucleotides, the CDR3 is TGTGCCAGCAGCCCCCGGGACAGGTTGAACACTGAAGCTTTCTTT. Translating gives CASSPRDRLNTEAFF. The rearrangement uses TRBV5-4 and TRBJ1-1, with 8 bases aligning to TRBD1. Germline V gene sequence: CDR1 SGHNT, CDR2 YYREEE (reference sequence). This CDR3 contains 15 residues. V lost 4 bases and J lost 0; bases outside the gene matches: 5.

The chain is built from TRBV2 and TRBJ2-2; D may be TRBD1 (5 bases). The CDR3 is 13 amino acids. Per the germline V gene, CDR1 is SNHLY and CDR2 is FYNNEI. V dropped 4 bases and J dropped 5 bases, with 8 bases sitting between them. CDR3 residues: CASSGGHTGELFF. The CDR3 bases are TGTGCCAGCAGTGGGGGCCATACCGGGGAGCTGTTTTTT.

The rearrangement uses TRBV6-6 and TRBJ2-3, with 9 bases matching TRBD1. The CDR3 consists of 15 residues. The trim removed 7 bases at V and 3 bases at J, leaving 8 bases unmatched. Germline CDR1 is MNHNY and CDR2 is SVGAGI (reference sequence). The CDR3 DNA follows: TGTGCCAGCACCCCCGGGACAGGGAGGACAGATACGCAGTATTTT. Encoded protein: CASTPGTGRTDTQYF.

The V call is TRBV28, the J call TRBJ2-7, with no clear D. From germline, CDR1 is MDHEN and CDR2 SYDVKM. The CDR3 is 14 residues long. Trimming cost V 6 bases and J 2 bases, with 14 bases left between them. CDR3 DNA: TGTGCCAGCAGAACCCCCGCCGGTCCCTACGAGCAGTACTTC. Translating gives CASRTPAGPYEQYF.

The chain is built from TRBV28 and TRBJ1-2; D is perhaps TRBD1 (6 bases). The V gene's germline CDR1 is MDHEN and CDR2 SYDVKM. V shed 6 bases and J shed 5 bases, with 19 bases lying between them. The CDR3 loop spans 15 amino acids. CDR3 residues: CASSPGWGLRYGYTF. In DNA form, the CDR3 reads TGTGCCAGCAGCCCAGGTTGGGGGCTCAGGTATGGCTACACCTTC.

The V gene is TRBV29-1, the J gene TRBJ1-1; 8 nucleotides agree with TRBD1. The V gene end was trimmed by 2 bases and the J gene end by 5 bases; junction bases not matched to a gene: 4. The CDR3 runs 13 residues. CDR1 and CDR2 from the germline V gene are SQVTM and ANQGSEA. The CDR3 sequence is CSVESQGGTEAFF. The CDR3 DNA reads TGCAGCGTTGAATCACAGGGGGGGACTGAAGCTTTCTTT.

In this sample, this clone turned up once. This sequence joins TRBV18 and TRBJ1-2; perhaps TRBD1 as D (5 bases). The CDR3 is made up of 14 amino acids. The V end lost 6 bases, the J end lost 2 bases, and 13 bases lay between the germline ends. Germline values: CDR1 KGHSH, CDR2 LQKENI. CDR3 coding DNA: TGTGCCAGCTCCCATGACAGAAACAACTATGGCTACACCTTC. Its protein is CASSHDRNNYGYTF.

The sample holds one count of this clone. This sequence joins TRBV27 and TRBJ2-2, with D tentatively TRBD2 (6 bases). CDR3 length equals 14 residues. CDR1 is MNHEY and CDR2 is SMNVEV in the germline V gene (reference sequence). Trimming shortened V by 7 bases and J by 5 bases, and 14 bases separated the two germline ends. CDR3 loop: CASTWWAGTGELFF. The DNA for the CDR3 is TGTGCCAGCACCTGGTGGGCGGGAACCGGGGAGCTGTTTTTT.